This T cell receptor (beta chain) was recorded in a study of blood T cells in healthy people across ages. Study-level results: Unknown donor CMV status possibly confounded expanded clonotype changes. A strong correlation was seen between TCR beta diversity and naive T cell percentage.

The germline V gene encodes CDR1 MNHNS and CDR2 SASEGT. The CDR3 covers 15 residues. V lost 6 bases, J lost 0 bases, and 15 bases lay in between. The use of a sample-barcoded 5' primer and a J-beta primer mix characterized a second PCR of about 7 to 12 cycles. Unique molecular identifiers of 12 random nucleotides labeled each cDNA. TCRdb recomputed calls from the 5' RACE reads with MiXCR, one row per CDR3 protein. The sample contains 550,000 to 750,000 distinct CDR3 sequences, under 25% of which appear only once. Drawn from each donor were 7.5 to 10 milliliters of peripheral blood. This clonotype was detected a few times. Its specificity is unknown.

The source material was blood. This rearrangement joins TRBV6-1 to TRBJ2-7; D call uncertain. This sequence originates from a man in his sixties or seventies in good health. CDR3 sequence reads: CASRASTVSSYEQYF. CDR3 DNA: TGTGCCAGCAGGGCTTCGACGGTCAGCTCCTACGAGCAGTACTTC.